This T cell receptor beta chain was captured by sequencing in a study of Graves' ophthalmopathy and Graves' hyperthyroidism. Amplification targeted the TCR beta CDR3 regions, with RNA transcripts as the source material. RT-PCR in the first round used HTBI primers; a second-round multiplex PCR followed. TCRdb fed the multiplex PCR reads into MiXCR, producing one record per CDR3 protein. This table holds 740,000 or so distinct CDR3 sequences, approximately 40% found once. What supplied the PBMCs was approximately 10 ml of fresh peripheral blood. This TCR was sampled from an adult man with Graves' ophthalmopathy. The sequenced sample was peripheral blood.

Here the CDR3 reads CASSVGPQGAGEKLFF. The CDR3 bases are TGTGCCAGCAGCGTAGGGCCCCAGGGGGCAGGTGAAAAACTGTTTTTT. The genes are TRBV9 and TRBJ1-4; 8 positions match TRBD1. CDR3 length equals 16 residues. Losses at the gene ends were 0 bases for V and 7 bases for J; bases not matched to a gene: 8. The germline CDR1 and CDR2 sequences are SGDLS and YYNGEE.